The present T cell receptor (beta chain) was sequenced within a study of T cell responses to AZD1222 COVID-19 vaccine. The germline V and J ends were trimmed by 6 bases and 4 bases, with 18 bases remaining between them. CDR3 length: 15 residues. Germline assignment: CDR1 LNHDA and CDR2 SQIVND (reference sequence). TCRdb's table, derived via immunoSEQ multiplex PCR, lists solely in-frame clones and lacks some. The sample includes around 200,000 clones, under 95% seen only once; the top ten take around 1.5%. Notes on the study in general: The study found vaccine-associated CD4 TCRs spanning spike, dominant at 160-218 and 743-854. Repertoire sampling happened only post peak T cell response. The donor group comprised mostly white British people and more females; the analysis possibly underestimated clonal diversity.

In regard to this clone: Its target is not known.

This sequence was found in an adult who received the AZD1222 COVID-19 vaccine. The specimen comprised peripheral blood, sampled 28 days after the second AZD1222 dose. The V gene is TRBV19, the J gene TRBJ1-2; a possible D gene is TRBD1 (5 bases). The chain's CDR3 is CASSATLRQGYGYTF. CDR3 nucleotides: TGTGCCAGTAGCGCCACTCTTAGGCAGGGCTATGGCTACACCTTC.